This is a list of T cell receptor beta chains from one sample in a study of PD-1 blockade in classical Hodgkin lymphoma. Clones were sequenced by immunoSEQ multiplex PCR, and TCRdb holds only the in-frame ones, with some missing. The data show some 93,000 clones, 89% seen once. The material sequenced was peripheral blood mononuclear cells (PBMCs), taken before the second cycle of nivolumab. The receptors shown here come from a human donor with classical Hodgkin lymphoma. Each CDR3 is given with its conserved first and last residue. Each record gives: J gene, clone size, V gene, D gene, CDR3 DNA, CDR3 protein. A D gene is named only where the DNA matches it firmly. Clone size is given for some rows only: seen once, a few or many times, or a class if the clone is expanded.

TRBJ2-7,-,TRBV7-6,TRBD1,TGTGCCAGCAGCTTAACAGGGGACTACGAGCAGTACTTC,CASSLTGDYEQYF
TRBJ2-1,-,TRBV18,-,TGTGCCAGCTCACCGATGGCGGGATTTCCATCCTACAATGAGCAGTTCTTC,CASSPMAGFPSYNEQFF
TRBJ2-3,few,TRBV6-4,TRBD1,TGTGCCAGCAGTGACGGGACAGGGGGCACAGATACGCAGTATTTT,CASSDGTGGTDTQYF
TRBJ2-7,-,TRBV4-1,TRBD1,TGCGCCAGCAGCCAAGACAGGGGGTATAACGAGCAGTACTTC,CASSQDRGYNEQYF
TRBJ2-2,-,TRBV6-1,TRBD2,TGTGCCACCGCGGGGGGGCCGAACACCGGGGAGCTGTTTTTT,CATAGGPNTGELFF
TRBJ1-1,once,TRBV6-5,TRBD1,TGTGCCAGCAGTTACGGACAGGGGGCGAACACTGAAGCTTTCTTT,CASSYGQGANTEAFF
TRBJ1-4,-,TRBV4-2,-,TGTGCCAGCAGCCAAGAACAAGGGGAGGTTGAAAAACTGTTTTTT,CASSQEQGEVEKLFF
TRBJ2-3,-,TRBV7-9,-,TGTGCCAGCAGCTTAGTTCAAGGAGGGGGCGCGGATACGCAGTATTTT,CASSLVQGGGADTQYF
TRBJ1-1,once,TRBV28,-,TGTGCCAGCAGTTTTAGGGACATGAACACTGAAGCTTTCTTT,CASSFRDMNTEAFF
TRBJ2-2,once,TRBV5-6,-,TGTGCCAGCAGCACCCAAAACACCGGGGAGCTGTTTTTT,CASSTQNTGELFF
TRBJ2-1,-,TRBV7-6,TRBD2,TGTGCCAGCAGCCCCGGACTAGCGTTGTTCTTC,CASSPGLALFF
TRBJ2-1,-,TRBV12-5,-,TGTGCTAGTGGTTTGGTATCGCAGGGTGAGCAGTTCTTC,CASGLVSQGEQFF
TRBJ2-1,-,TRBV7-3,TRBD2,TGTGCCAGCAGCCCTCAAGGCGGGAGGAACCCGTTCTTC,CASSPQGGRNPFF
TRBJ1-1,-,TRBV4-2,-,TGTGCCAGCAGCCAAGCACAGGAAGGAGCTGAAGCTTTCTTT,CASSQAQEGAEAFF
TRBJ2-7,-,TRBV27,-,TGTGCCAGCATGGGTACAGCCTACGAGCAGTACTTC,CASMGTAYEQYF
TRBJ2-1,-,TRBV2,TRBD2,TGTGCCAGCAGCCCCTCTAGCGGGAACTACAATGAGCAGTTCTTC,CASSPSSGNYNEQFF
TRBJ2-1,-,TRBV2,-,TGTGCCAGCAGTACTAGAAATGAGCAGTTCTTC,CASSTRNEQFF
TRBJ2-7,-,TRBV14,-,TGTGCCAGCAGCCAAGCCCACTACGAGCAGTACTTC,CASSQAHYEQYF
TRBJ2-7,-,TRBV4-1,-,TGCGCCAGCAGCCAACTCCCGGACAGAGAGCAGTACTTC,CASSQLPDREQYF
TRBJ2-7,-,TRBV6-5,-,TGTGCCAGCGGTCGCGGAAGCTCCTACGAGCAGTACTTC,CASGRGSSYEQYF
TRBJ2-7,-,TRBV7-3,TRBD2,TGTGCCAGCAGCTTATTCCTTTCCGGGAATCGAGCGGGAGACTCCTACGAGCAGTACTTC,CASSLFLSGNRAGDSYEQYF
TRBJ1-3,-,TRBV6-4,-,TGTGCCAGGGAATGGGAACAGGGTGGCTCTGGAAACACCATATATTTT,CAREWEQGGSGNTIYF
TRBJ1-2,few,TRBV7-2,-,TGTGCCAGCAGCCCTAGGACAGTTACTGGCTACACCTTC,CASSPRTVTGYTF
TRBJ2-3,-,TRBV25-1,-,TGTGCCAGCAGTGAACGGACGGGCCCAGATACGCAGTATTTT,CASSERTGPDTQYF
TRBJ1-2,-,TRBV6-1,-,TGTGCCAGCAGTGAACGGAGGGGGAACTATGGCTACACCTTC,CASSERRGNYGYTF
TRBJ2-1,-,TRBV10-3,TRBD1,TGTGCCATCAGTGGCGGGACAGGGGTTGAGCAGTTCTTC,CAISGGTGVEQFF
TRBJ1-4,-,TRBV2,-,TGTGCCAGCAGTGTAGACCGGGCCTCAACTAATGAAAAACTGTTTTTT,CASSVDRASTNEKLFF
TRBJ2-1,-,TRBV15,-,TGTGCCACCAGCAGAGCCCCCCGGGGCAGGGAATACAATGAGCAGTTCTTC,CATSRAPRGREYNEQFF
TRBJ2-3,-,TRBV10-3,TRBD2,TGTGCCATCAGTGAGGGGACTAGCCCAGATACGCAGTATTTT,CAISEGTSPDTQYF
TRBJ1-1,-,TRBV4-1,TRBD1,TGCGCCAGCAGCCAAGAGATTACCGGGACAGCGGCTTTCTTT,CASSQEITGTAAFF
TRBJ2-7,-,TRBV27,TRBD2,TGTGCCAGCAGTCTCTCGGGACTAGCCGCCTACGAGCAGTACTTC,CASSLSGLAAYEQYF
TRBJ2-7,few,TRBV15,-,TGTGCCACCAGCAGAGATCTGGTTACAGAGCAGTACTTC,CATSRDLVTEQYF
TRBJ2-3,-,TRBV28,-,TGTGCCAGCAGTTCAACAGGACCAACCTGGGAGCTCACAGATACGCAGTATTTT,CASSSTGPTWELTDTQYF
TRBJ2-3,once,TRBV10-3,TRBD1,TGTGCCATCAGCCGCGTAGGGGGCGCCGCAGATACGCAGTATTTT,CAISRVGGAADTQYF
TRBJ2-2,-,TRBV5-4,-,TGTGCCAGCAGCTTGGGAGGGGACGGGGAGCTGTTTTTT,CASSLGGDGELFF
TRBJ2-2,-,TRBV7-6,TRBD1,TGTGCCAGCAGCGGGCCGGGACAGGGAGGCGTCGGGGAGCTGTTTTTT,CASSGPGQGGVGELFF
TRBJ2-1,-,TRBV9,TRBD2,TGTGCCAGCAGCGTGGGACTAGCGCATAGCTCCTACAATGAGCAGTTCTTC,CASSVGLAHSSYNEQFF
TRBJ1-6,-,TRBV4-2,TRBD1,TGTGCCAGCAGCCAACCTGGACAGGATTCACCCCTCCACTTT,CASSQPGQDSPLHF
TRBJ2-1,-,TRBV5-6,TRBD2,TGTGCCAGCAGTTTCGGACTAGCGGGAGGCCACTCCTACAATGAGCAGTTCTTC,CASSFGLAGGHSYNEQFF
TRBJ1-5,-,TRBV27,-,TGTGCCAGCAGTTCGATTCCGAATTGGAGATACCCTCTAAGTCAGCCCCAGCATTTT,CASSSIPNWRYPLSQPQHF
TRBJ1-1,-,TRBV28,TRBD1,TGTGCCAGCAGTTTAGACGGGACAGGGCGGATGAACACTGAAGCTTTCTTT,CASSLDGTGRMNTEAFF
TRBJ2-7,-,TRBV6-5,-,TGTGCCAGCAGTGGGGGGCTAGAGAACGAGCAGTACTTC,CASSGGLENEQYF
TRBJ2-1,-,TRBV19,TRBD2,TGTGCCAGTAGTGCGGGATACACGGGGGCGCGGGCTAGCGGGTTGTTGGTCAATGAGCAGTTCTTC,CASSAGYTGARASGLLVNEQFF
TRBJ2-7,-,TRBV6-5,-,TGTGCCAGCAGTCTAACAGGGTCTGTCTACGAGCAGTACTTC,CASSLTGSVYEQYF
TRBJ2-7,-,TRBV11-2,TRBD2,TGTGCCAGCAGAAAAAGAACCGGGACTAGGTCTTACGAGCAGTACTTC,CASRKRTGTRSYEQYF
TRBJ2-7,-,TRBV28,-,TGTGCCAGCAACCGGGCCAATTACGAGCAGTACTTC,CASNRANYEQYF
TRBJ1-4,few,TRBV7-9,-,TGTGCCAGCAGCTTAGACCATGGATGGGGTCAGACTAATGAAAAACTGTTTTTT,CASSLDHGWGQTNEKLFF
TRBJ2-7,-,TRBV10-2,TRBD1,TGCGCTACAGGGGGCTCACCCTACGAGCAGTACTTC,CATGGSPYEQYF